The clone carrying this T cell receptor (beta chain) turned up a few times. These data originate in a study of identical twins. TCRdb used MiXCR to reprocess the 5' RACE reads, holding one entry per CDR3 protein. The sample has hundreds of thousands of distinct CDR3 sequences; roughly 6% are singletons. Material for sequencing was naive T cells sorted from blood. The sequence was obtained from a young man in good health.

CDR3 region: CASSQGTSGRLAETQYF. In DNA form, the CDR3 reads TGTGCCAGCAGCCAAGGGACTAGCGGGAGACTGGCAGAGACCCAGTACTTC. The chain links TRBV11-2 to TRBJ2-5, with 14 positions matching TRBD2. CDR3 length equals 17 residues. The V and J ends lost 5 bases and 4 bases, in that order; junction bases with no gene match: 9. CDR1 and CDR2 from the germline V gene are SGHAT and FQNNGV. Full variable domain (outside the CDR3, taken from reference TRBV11-2 and TRBJ2-5): EAGVAQSPRYKIIEKRQSVAFWCNPISGHATLYWYQQILGQGPKLLIQFQNNGVVDDSQLPKDRFSAERLKGVDSTLKIQPAKLEDSAVYLCASSQGTSGRLAETQYFGPGTRLLVL.